The clone carrying this T cell receptor (beta chain) turned up a few times. Cohort placement rested on clinical history that participants reported themselves. Before being deemed recovered, Cohort 3 donors had two negative PCRs, clearance, or symptom resolution. The data were taken from a study of blood T cell repertoires in COVID-19. Clones were sequenced by immunoSEQ multiplex PCR, and TCRdb holds only the in-frame ones, with some missing. The table includes about 300,000 clones, approximately 89% detected once. V trimming: 1 base; J trimming: 9 bases; junction bases outside the gene matches: 2. The CDR3 is 13 residues long. Germline CDR1 and CDR2: SGHTA and FQGNSA.

The sequencing input was PBMCs or T cells enriched from blood (not recorded which). This TCR was recovered from a woman between 18 and 29 years old who had recovered from COVID-19. The rearrangement joins TRBV7-2 to TRBJ2-1; 8 nucleotides agree with TRBD2. CDR3 bases: TGTGCCAGCAGCTTAGAACTAGCGGTTGAGCAGTTCTTC. Protein sequence: CASSLELAVEQFF.